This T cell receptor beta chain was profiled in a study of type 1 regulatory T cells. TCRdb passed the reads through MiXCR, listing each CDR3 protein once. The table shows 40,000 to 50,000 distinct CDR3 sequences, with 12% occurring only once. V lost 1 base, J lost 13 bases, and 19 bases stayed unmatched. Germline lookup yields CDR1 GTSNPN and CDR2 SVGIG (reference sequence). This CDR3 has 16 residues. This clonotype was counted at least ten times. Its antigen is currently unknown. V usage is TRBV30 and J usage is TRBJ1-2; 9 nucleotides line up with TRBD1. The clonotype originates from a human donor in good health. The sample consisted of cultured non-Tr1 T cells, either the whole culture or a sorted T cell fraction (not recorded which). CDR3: CAWSAGLRSGTGPSTF. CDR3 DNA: TGTGCCTGGAGTGCAGGCCTCCGCTCCGGGACAGGGCCATCCACCTTC.